This section outlines one T cell receptor beta chain sequence together with its context. CDR3 regions were amplified by Arm-PCR using iRepertoire HTBI primers to build TCR beta libraries. TCRdb processed the multiplex PCR reads anew with MiXCR; each CDR3 protein has one entry. The sample contains about 560,000 distinct CDR3 sequences, 15% to 20% of which appear only once. Stated time point: newly diagnosed GD, antithyroid drugs for less than 3 months. Making the TCR library involved RNA that had been extracted from PBMCs. The germline V and J ends were trimmed by 4 bases and 0 bases, with 9 bases remaining between them. The CDR3 has 14 residues. The germline V gene has CDR1 SNHLY and CDR2 FYNNEI. These data are taken from a study of regulatory T cells in long-lasting Graves disease. These records were also assigned to another study, of T cells in Graves' hyperthyroidism and ophthalmopathy.

The sample was peripheral blood mononuclear cells (PBMCs), taken at new diagnosis, from a patient treated with antithyroid drugs. The rearrangement uses TRBV2 and TRBJ2-5; a weak D match, TRBD1 (6 bases). The clonotype comes from a man between 18 and 35 years old with Graves disease. CDR3 loop: CASSVQGYQETQYF. CDR3 coding DNA: TGTGCCAGCAGTGTACAGGGCTACCAAGAGACCCAGTACTTC. Drawing the rest from reference TRBV2 and TRBJ2-5, the complete variable domain is EPEVTQTPSHQVTQMGQEVILRCVPISNHLYFYWYRQILGQKVEFLVSFYNNEISEKSEIFDDQFSVERPDGSNFTLKIRSTKLEDSAMYFCASSVQGYQETQYFGPGTRLLVL.